The 29 T cell receptor beta chains presented below share a single source sample, sequenced in a study of cytomegalovirus exposure and HLA in healthy donors. PCR used 60 Vbeta primers and 13 Jbeta primers. The data were produced by immunoSEQ multiplex PCR, yet TCRdb's version contains in-frame clones alone and is incomplete. The profile shows some 84,000 clones, roughly 61% of them singletons. The sequencing sample was made of PBMCs. These TCRs come from a woman aged 40 to 55 in good health and CMV-seropositive.

This clone was counted only a few times. The CDR3 loop is CASTLGTGGYGYTF. CDR3 bases: TGTGCCAGCACCTTGGGGACAGGGGGCTATGGCTACACCTTC. The rearrangement uses TRBV2 and TRBJ1-2; TRBD1 matches at 11 bases. Trimming took 7 bases from V and 4 from J; bases not matched to a gene: 5. CDR1 is SNHLY, CDR2 FYNNEI, per germline. The CDR3 spans 14 residues.

This chain links TRBV29-1 with TRBJ2-3; 8 bases are shared with TRBD2. Germline CDR1 SQVTM, CDR2 ANQGSEA. CDR3 length: 14 residues. V was clipped by 3 bases and J by 6 bases; unmatched bases: 8. The CDR3 DNA reads TGCAGCGTTGATTCGGGAGGGCCCTCGGATACGCAGTATTTT. It is translated as CSVDSGGPSDTQYF.

There are a few counts of this clone. The J gene is TRBJ1-4, the V gene TRBV7-2, with D tentatively TRBD1 (5 bases). Germline lookup yields CDR1 SGHTA and CDR2 FQGNSA. This CDR3 is built from 16 residues. Between the trimmed V and J ends, which lost 0 bases and 8 bases, there was a span of 16 bases. CDR3 in DNA: TGTGCCAGCAGCTTAGCTCCCGGACAAAGTACCGAAAAACTGTTTTTT. It yields the protein CASSLAPGQSTEKLFF.

This clone was detected a few times. The chain couples TRBV7-2 to TRBJ2-3; 8 bases fit TRBD2. V was pared by 2 bases and J by 4 bases, with 8 bases of the junction left unmatched. The CDR3 contains 16 residues. CDR1 SGHTA and CDR2 FQGNSA come from the germline V gene. The CDR3 DNA reads as TGTGCCAGCAGCTTATCTGGCGGGAGGTTTTCAGATACGCAGTATTTT. Protein sequence: CASSLSGGRFSDTQYF.

CDR3 nucleotides: TGTGCCAGCAGCCTACAGACAGGGCCAGAGACCCAGTACTTC. This gives the protein CASSLQTGPETQYF. The chain links TRBV7-2 to TRBJ2-5; 7 bases line up with TRBD1. V dropped 5 bases and J dropped 4; count of bases not matched to a gene: 7. Germline-derived CDR1 and CDR2 are SGHTA and FQGNSA. The CDR3 length is 14 residues.

This sequence joins TRBV10-3 and TRBJ1-5; D unresolved. The CDR3 is 12 residues long. Looked up from germline, CDR1 is ENHRY and CDR2 is SYGVKD. Trimming removed 3 bases from V and 5 bases from J, with 5 bases in between. CDR3 protein: CAISDYDQPQHF. In DNA, the CDR3 is TGTGCCATCAGTGACTACGATCAGCCCCAGCATTTT.

The V gene is TRBV5-1, the J gene TRBJ1-2; weak D call: TRBD1 (5 bases). This CDR3 is built from 15 residues. Trimming pared 0 bases from V and 9 bases from J, leaving 18 bases between. The germline V gene has CDR1 SGHRS and CDR2 YFSETQ. The CDR3 DNA sequence: TGCGCCAGCAGCTTGGATGGAGCCGCAGGGTTTAGCTACACCTTC. Amino acid sequence: CASSLDGAAGFSYTF. The variable domain in full, with the rest retrieved from reference TRBV5-1 and TRBJ1-2, is KAGVTQTPRYLIKTRGQQVTLSCSPISGHRSVSWYQQTPGQGLQFLFEYFSETQRNKGNFPGRFSGRQFSNSRSEMNVSTLELGDSALYLCASSLDGAAGFSYTFGSGTRLTVV.

The chain combines TRBV10-3 with TRBJ2-7; TRBD1 is a possible D gene (6 bases). CDR3 length: 14 amino acids. Trimming stripped 10 bases from V and 4 bases from J, with 20 bases between. Per germline, CDR1 ENHRY and CDR2 SYGVKD. DNA of the CDR3: TGTGCCAGCCGAGAACAGGGATTTGCATACGAGCAGTACTTC. It yields the protein CASREQGFAYEQYF.

The chain is built from TRBV5-1 and TRBJ1-2, with 7 bases lining up with TRBD1. Germline V gives CDR1 SGHRS, CDR2 YFSETQ. This CDR3 is 13 amino acids long. V lost 1 base and J lost 6; bases outside the gene matches: 3. For the CDR3, the DNA is TGCGCCAGCAGCTTGCGGCAGGGGGATGGCTACACCTTC. Translated: CASSLRQGDGYTF.

This clone was detected only a few times. The rearrangement uses TRBV27 and TRBJ2-5; 16 bases fit TRBD2. Trimming at V came to 3 bases and at J to 5 bases, leaving 6 bases not matched to a gene. This CDR3 is 17 amino acids long. Germline V gene data show CDR1 as MNHEY and CDR2 as SMNVEV (reference sequence). CDR3 coding DNA: TGTGCCAGCAGTTTGGGACTAGCGGGAGGGCCGGGGGAGACCCAGTACTTC. Translating gives CASSLGLAGGPGETQYF.

This chain uses TRBV4-1 with TRBJ2-2, with 15 bases lining up with TRBD2. This CDR3 has 17 residues. From germline, CDR1 is MGHRA and CDR2 YSYEKL. Trimming took 3 bases from V and 4 from J; bases not matched to a gene: 3. The CDR3: CASSQGLAGGSTGELFF. The DNA of the CDR3 is TGCGCCAGCAGCCAGGGACTAGCGGGAGGAAGCACCGGGGAGCTGTTTTTT.

This chain joins TRBV28 and TRBJ2-5; tentative D call: TRBD1 (5 bases). V dropped 7 bases and J dropped 2 bases, with 17 bases sitting between them. Germline CDR1 and CDR2: MDHEN and SYDVKM. This CDR3 has 15 residues. The CDR3: CASTSESAGQETQYF. The CDR3 nucleotides read TGTGCCAGCACCTCAGAAAGTGCAGGGCAAGAGACCCAGTACTTC.

This clone has just a few counts. The rearrangement uses TRBV11-2 and TRBJ1-2; TRBD1 is a possible D gene (6 bases). Germline-derived CDR1 and CDR2 are SGHAT and FQNNGV. The germline V and J ends were trimmed by 2 bases and 4 bases, with 14 bases remaining between them. This CDR3 has 15 amino acids. CDR3 residues: CASSLPGTNVYGYTF. CDR3 in DNA: TGTGCCAGCAGCTTACCCGGGACAAACGTCTATGGCTACACCTTC.

This chain links TRBV5-6 with TRBJ1-3; D unclear. V was pared by 1 base and J by 2 bases, with 7 bases between. Germline loops: CDR1 SGHDT, CDR2 YYEEEE. CDR3 length: 14 amino acids. The CDR3 sequence is CASSLRVAGNTIYF. CDR3 nucleotide sequence: TGTGCCAGCAGCTTGAGAGTGGCTGGAAACACCATATATTTT.

This clone was detected a few times. The V call is TRBV4-1, the J call TRBJ2-7, with 9 bases lining up with TRBD1. This CDR3 contains 17 residues. Germline trimming cut 0 bases from V and 0 bases from J; bases unmatched to any gene: 6. CDR1 and CDR2 from the germline V gene are MGHRA and YSYEKL. The CDR3 sequence is CASSQDQGTGYSYEQYF. The DNA for the CDR3 is TGCGCCAGCAGCCAAGATCAAGGGACAGGGTACTCCTACGAGCAGTACTTC.

The CDR3 loop reads CAISEQRRQLEQYF. The CDR3 DNA reads TGTGCCATCAGTGAACAGCGACGACAGCTCGAGCAGTACTTC. This rearrangement joins TRBV10-3 to TRBJ2-7; a weak D match, TRBD1 (5 bases). CDR3 length: 14 amino acids. From germline, CDR1 is ENHRY and CDR2 SYGVKD. The ends were cut back, 3 bases at V and 6 bases at J, with 15 bases in the middle.

The chain carries TRBV7-9 and TRBJ2-7, with D maybe TRBD1 (5 bases). V lost 3 bases and J 5 bases, leaving 14 bases between the germline ends. CDR3 size: 14 residues. CDR1 SEHNR and CDR2 FQNEAQ come from the germline V gene (reference sequence). The CDR3: CASSFDSPPDEQYF. In DNA, the CDR3 is TGTGCCAGCAGCTTCGACAGTCCCCCCGACGAGCAGTACTTC.

The gene calls are TRBV15 and TRBJ2-7, with D hard to call. This CDR3 region has 17 residues. Deletions cut 0 bases from V and 2 bases from J, with 17 bases between. CDR1 is LNHNV and CDR2 is YYDKDF in the germline V gene (reference sequence). CDR3 DNA: TGTGCCACCAGCAGAGAGCGGTTCGAAAACCGGGCCTACGAGCAGTACTTC. This codes for CATSRERFENRAYEQYF. The complete variable domain, with remaining parts taken from reference TRBV15 and TRBJ2-7, reads DAMVIQNPRYQVTQFGKPVTLSCSQTLNHNVMYWYQQKSSQAPKLLFHYYDKDFNNEADTPDNFQSRRPNTSFCFLDIRSPGLGDTAMYLCATSRERFENRAYEQYFGPGTRLTVT.

V usage is TRBV27 and J usage is TRBJ2-1, with D maybe TRBD2 (6 bases). CDR1 is MNHEY and CDR2 is SMNVEV in the germline V gene (reference sequence). The CDR3 totals 14 residues. V was cut by 4 bases and J by 4 bases, with 11 bases left in between. The CDR3 region has the DNA TGTGCCAGCAGTTCGCCAGGACTATACAATGAGCAGTTCTTC. It translates to CASSSPGLYNEQFF.

This clone was recorded once. The rearrangement uses TRBV2 and TRBJ2-5; TRBD2 agrees at 9 bases. The CDR3 contains 16 residues. From germline, CDR1 is SNHLY and CDR2 FYNNEI. With V trimmed by 2 bases and J by 1 base, 5 bases remained unmatched. The CDR3 DNA is TGTGCCAGCAGTGAAACCCTAGCGGGAAGCCAAGAGACCCAGTACTTC. It specifies CASSETLAGSQETQYF. Using reference TRBV2 and TRBJ2-5 for the parts outside the CDR3, the full variable domain is EPEVTQTPSHQVTQMGQEVILRCVPISNHLYFYWYRQILGQKVEFLVSFYNNEISEKSEIFDDQFSVERPDGSNFTLKIRSTKLEDSAMYFCASSETLAGSQETQYFGPGTRLLVL.

The chain has TRBV2 and TRBJ2-3; D perhaps matches TRBD2 (6 bases). The ends were cut back, 1 base at V and 2 bases at J, with 7 bases in the middle. This CDR3 is 14 amino acids long. Germline V gives CDR1 SNHLY, CDR2 FYNNEI. In DNA form, the CDR3 reads TGTGCCAGCAGTGAAGGACTAGACACAGATACGCAGTATTTT. Translated: CASSEGLDTDTQYF.

V is TRBV13 and J is TRBJ2-3; 8 bases align to TRBD2. Looked up from germline, CDR1 is PRHDT and CDR2 is FYEKMQ (reference sequence). The J segment lost 0 bases and the V segment lost 0 bases, leaving 5 bases of the junction unmatched. The CDR3 runs to 17 residues. CDR3 in amino acids: CASSLGPGGTSTDTQYF. The CDR3 DNA sequence: TGTGCCAGCAGCTTAGGTCCGGGAGGGACTAGCACAGATACGCAGTATTTT.

The J gene is TRBJ2-1, the V gene TRBV29-1, with D perhaps TRBD1 (6 bases). The CDR3 has 10 residues. Germline-derived CDR1 and CDR2 are SQVTM and ANQGSEA. With 6 bases removed from V and 9 bases from J, the gap between germline ends came to 9 bases. In DNA, the CDR3 is TGCAGCGTCGGACAGTTTGAGCAGTTCTTC. This translates into CSVGQFEQFF.

The V gene is TRBV5-1, the J gene TRBJ2-1; D is perhaps TRBD1 (6 bases). The CDR3 length is 14 residues. CDR1 is SGHRS and CDR2 is YFSETQ in the germline V gene. Trimming left V 0 bases short and J 6 bases short, with 10 bases between. CDR3 protein: CASSLGPGVNEQFF. The CDR3 nucleotides are TGCGCCAGCAGCTTGGGTCCAGGGGTCAATGAGCAGTTCTTC.

The chain combines TRBV7-2 with TRBJ1-2; D gene unclear. Germline-derived CDR1 and CDR2 are SGHTA and FQGNSA. Trimming removed 6 bases from V and 4 bases from J, with 15 bases in between. The CDR3 spans 14 residues. Here the CDR3 reads CASSLGYSPYGYTF. The CDR3 bases are TGTGCCAGCAGTCTCGGGTACTCTCCCTATGGCTACACCTTC.

This clone was found a few times. The chain employs TRBV4-3 and TRBJ1-3, with a tentative D call TRBD1 (5 bases). Per germline, CDR1 LGHNA and CDR2 YSLEER. V was shortened by 5 bases and J by 0 bases, with 11 bases between the two germline ends. The CDR3 runs to 15 residues. The CDR3 bases are TGCGCCAGCAGCAAAGGGGCAATCTCTGGAAACACCATATATTTT. Translated, it gives CASSKGAISGNTIYF.

This chain uses TRBV7-9 with TRBJ2-2, with a tentative D call TRBD1 (5 bases). V lost 1 base to trimming and J lost 4 bases, with 16 bases between them. There are 17 residues in the CDR3. CDR1 and CDR2 (germline): SEHNR, FQNEAQ (reference sequence). In DNA, the CDR3 is TGTGCCAGCAGCTTAGGTGCTCTGGGAAGGGGCACCGGGGAGCTGTTTTTT. Translating it yields CASSLGALGRGTGELFF.

CDR3 loop: CSVGRGNYGYTF. Here the CDR3 DNA reads TGCAGCGTGGGTCGGGGAAACTATGGCTACACCTTC. V usage is TRBV29-1 and J usage is TRBJ1-2, with D unclear. The CDR3 runs to 12 residues. V was cut by 6 bases and J by 2 bases, with 10 bases left in between. Germline loops: CDR1 SQVTM, CDR2 ANQGSEA.

In this sample, this clone turned up a few times. This chain links TRBV5-1 with TRBJ2-5; D gene ambiguous. Trimming removed 1 base from V and 5 bases from J, with 12 bases in between. This CDR3 region has 14 residues. The germline gives CDR1 SGHRS, CDR2 YFSETQ. The CDR3, as DNA: TGCGCCAGCAGCTTGCTTAGTGAGAAGGAGACCCAGTACTTC. Amino acids: CASSLLSEKETQYF.